These 26 T cell receptor beta chains share one sample of origin, sequenced in a study of T-cell reconstitution after alpha-beta-depleted transplantation in children. Using unique molecular identifiers, the investigators prepared the TCRbeta library. MiXCR was run by TCRdb on the PCR reads, yielding one entry per CDR3 protein. Among some 590,000 distinct CDR3 sequences listed, roughly a tenth were seen once. Sequencing used PBMCs from the stem cell graft donor, obtained from the stem cell graft. The source of these receptors is a human donor who donated a stem cell graft to a child with acute myeloid leukemia.

Only a few counts were recorded for this clonotype. The chain has TRBV4-3 and TRBJ2-7; 7 bases map to TRBD2. Per germline, CDR1 LGHNA and CDR2 YSLEER. Trimming cost V 0 bases and J 1 base; bases outside gene matches: 6. The CDR3 covers 16 residues. The CDR3, as DNA: TGCGCCAGCAGCCAAGATGGGGCTAGCGGTTCCTACGAGCAGTACTTC. Protein: CASSQDGASGSYEQYF.

In this sample, this clonotype turned up many times. Relative to the germline gene, one junction end is altered; a read error may explain this. V and J are TRBV29-1 and TRBJ2-7; possibly TRBD2 for D (5 bases). This CDR3 spans 14 amino acids. Per the germline V gene, CDR1 is SQVTM and CDR2 is ANQGSEA. The CDR3 coding sequence is TGTAGCGTTGAAGATAAAGGGAGCTCCTACGAGCAGTACTTC. Protein: CSVEDKGSSYEQYF.

The chain carries TRBV6-2 or TRBV6-3 and TRBJ2-7; 8 bases align to TRBD1. Looked up from germline, CDR1 is MNHEY and CDR2 is SVGEGT. This CDR3 has 15 residues. V lost 2 bases to trimming and J lost 4 bases; unmatched junction nucleotides: 7. The CDR3 DNA reads TGTGCCAGCAGTTACCGACAGGGGAACTATTACGAGCAGTACTTC. This gives the protein CASSYRQGNYYEQYF.

This clonotype appeared a few times. The J gene is TRBJ2-2, the V gene TRBV28; D ambiguous. V was shortened by 11 bases and J by 7 bases, with 23 bases between the two germline ends. This CDR3 is built from 15 residues. The germline V gene encodes CDR1 MDHEN and CDR2 SYDVKM. The CDR3 sequence is CARNNFLEIDGELFF. The CDR3 DNA is TGTGCCCGAAACAACTTCTTAGAGATAGACGGGGAGCTGTTTTTT.

The chain recombines TRBV18 with TRBJ2-1, with TRBD2 matching over 10 bases. The CDR3 covers 15 residues. From germline, CDR1 is KGHSH and CDR2 LQKENI. V lost 4 bases, J lost 12 bases, and 12 bases stayed unmatched. CDR3 sequence reads: CASSLSGTSAVGQFF. The CDR3 DNA reads as TGTGCCAGCTCACTGTCCGGGACTAGCGCTGTTGGGCAGTTCTTC. Full variable domain (missing parts from reference TRBV18 and TRBJ2-1): NAGVMQNPRHLVRRRGQEARLRCSPMKGHSHVYWYRQLPEEGLKFMVYLQKENIIDESGMPKERFSAEFPKEGPSILRIQQVVRGDSAAYFCASSLSGTSAVGQFFGPGTRLTVL.

J is TRBJ2-7 and V is TRBV14, with TRBD2 as a possible D gene (5 bases). This CDR3 is built from 12 residues. Deletions cut 4 bases from V and 3 bases from J, with 7 bases between. In germline, CDR1 is SGHDN, CDR2 FVKESK. For the CDR3, the DNA is TGTGCCAGCAGCCGAGGGAACTACGAGCAGTACTTC. This sequence encodes CASSRGNYEQYF.

This clonotype came up many times. This rearrangement joins TRBV5-6 to TRBJ2-3, with 7 positions matching TRBD1. Germline V gene sequence: CDR1 SGHDT, CDR2 YYEEEE. The CDR3 loop spans 15 amino acids. Losses at the gene ends were 3 bases for V and 2 bases for J; bases not matched to a gene: 6. The CDR3 region is CASSSPGQATDTQYF. DNA for the CDR3: TGTGCCAGCAGCTCACCCGGACAGGCCACAGATACGCAGTATTTT.

This clonotype was observed a few times. The chain is built from TRBV24-1 and TRBJ2-1; 15 nucleotides agree with TRBD2. V shed 3 bases and J 7 bases; nucleotides not matched to a gene: 18. This CDR3 region has 21 residues. The germline V gene has CDR1 KGHDR and CDR2 SFDVKD. The CDR3 reads CATSDEDSLRTSGRGINEQFF. As DNA, the CDR3 is TGTGCCACCAGTGATGAGGACAGCCTCCGGACTAGCGGGAGGGGCATTAATGAGCAGTTCTTC.

This clonotype was recorded many times. This rearrangement joins TRBV27 to TRBJ2-7, with TRBD2 identical over 10 bases. The germline gives CDR1 MNHEY, CDR2 SMNVEV (reference sequence). This CDR3 comprises 14 residues. Trimming took 6 bases from V and 7 from J; bases not matched to a gene: 9. The DNA for the CDR3 is TGTGCCAGCAGCCAGACTAGCGGGTACTATGAGCAGTACTTC. Encoded protein: CASSQTSGYYEQYF.

This clonotype has ten or more counts. CDR3 in DNA: TGTGCCAGCAGCGTAGAGGCAGGACTCTCCTACGAGCAGTACTTC. Protein: CASSVEAGLSYEQYF. The rearrangement links TRBV9 to TRBJ2-7; TRBD2 is a possible D gene (5 bases). In germline, CDR1 is SGDLS, CDR2 YYNGEE. Deletions cut 0 bases from V and 0 bases from J, with 10 bases between. This CDR3 is 15 amino acids long.

In its sample, this clonotype was seen many times. DNA of the CDR3: TGTGCCAGCAGTCTGGATTCAGTAGGTGGAAACACCATATATTTT. Encoded protein: CASSLDSVGGNTIYF. The rearrangement joins TRBV28 to TRBJ1-3; D not resolved. There are 15 residues in the CDR3. Germline values: CDR1 MDHEN, CDR2 SYDVKM. Trimming took 5 bases from V and 3 from J, leaving 14 bases between them.

This rearrangement joins TRBV7-3 to TRBJ2-1; 7 nucleotides line up with TRBD2. The CDR3 is 15 amino acids. The junction had 5 bases not matched to a gene; V was cut back by 2 bases and J by 4 bases. Germline V CDR1 and CDR2: SGHTA, FQGTGA. The DNA for the CDR3 is TGTGCCAGCAGCTTACTCACTAGCGCTTACAATGAGCAGTTCTTC. Protein: CASSLLTSAYNEQFF. Together with reference TRBV7-3 and TRBJ2-1, the CDR3 gives the full variable domain: GAGVSQTPSNKVTEKGKYVELRCDPISGHTALYWYRQSLGQGPEFLIYFQGTGAADDSGLPNDRFFAVRPEGSVSTLKIQRTERGDSAVYLCASSLLTSAYNEQFFGPGTRLTVL.

This clonotype has a count of ten or more. The chain is built from TRBV20-1 and TRBJ2-7; a weak D match, TRBD2 (6 bases). Germline V lookup: CDR1 DFQATT, CDR2 SNEGSKA (reference sequence). The CDR3 is 12 residues long. In DNA form, the CDR3 reads TGCAGCTCCTTGATCGGGAGTTTCGAGCAGTACTTC. Protein sequence: CSSLIGSFEQYF.

The chain couples TRBV4-2 to TRBJ2-1; D perhaps matches TRBD2 (6 bases). The V gene's germline CDR1 is LGHNA and CDR2 YNFKEQ. The CDR3 has 16 residues. Trimming shortened V by 1 base and J by 10 bases, and 20 bases separated the two germline ends. The DNA of the CDR3 is TGTGCCAGCAGCCAAGGGGAGGCTCGTAGTTCGTGGGAGCAGTTCTTC. This translates into CASSQGEARSSWEQFF.

This clonotype was seen more than once but under ten times. The V gene is TRBV20-1, the J gene TRBJ2-7, with TRBD2 identical over 9 bases. The CDR3 sequence is 15 residues long. The germline V gene has CDR1 DFQATT and CDR2 SNEGSKA (reference sequence). With 4 bases clipped from V and 7 bases from J, the junction kept 14 bases outside the gene matches. CDR3 loop: CSAISGSKDMREQYF. The CDR3 nucleotides are TGCAGTGCTATTAGCGGGAGTAAAGATATGAGGGAGCAGTACTTC.

This clonotype appeared many times. V gene TRBV5-6 combines with J gene TRBJ1-6; perhaps TRBD1 as D (6 bases). Trimming removed 4 bases from V and 7 bases from J, with 9 bases in between. This CDR3 region has 13 residues. The germline V gene has CDR1 SGHDT and CDR2 YYEEEE. CDR3 DNA: TGTGCCAGCAGCCGAGGACAGAATTCACCCCTCCACTTT. Its protein product is CASSRGQNSPLHF.

CDR3 nucleotides: TGTGCCAGCAGCTTGCTACAGGGGAACACCGGGGAGCTGTTTTTT. Translated, it gives CASSLLQGNTGELFF. The V and J genes are TRBV7-9 and TRBJ2-2; the D gene is possibly TRBD1 (6 bases). Trimming took 3 bases from V and 1 from J, leaving 9 bases between them. This CDR3 has 15 residues. Germline assignment: CDR1 SEHNR and CDR2 FQNEAQ (reference sequence).

To note about this clonotype: At one boundary the junction diverges from the germline segment, which might be a read error. V and J are TRBV29-1 and TRBJ2-7; 12 bases are shared with TRBD2. Germline V lookup: CDR1 SQVTM, CDR2 ANQGSEA. The CDR3 is 13 amino acids. CDR3 DNA: TGCAGCGTCGCTAGCGGGAGGGACTACGGGCAGTACTTC. Translating gives CSVASGRDYGQYF.

This rearrangement joins TRBV29-1 to TRBJ1-4, with 11 nucleotides matching TRBD1. After removal of 6 bases from V and 7 bases from J, the junction contained 7 bases not matched to a gene. Germline V lookup: CDR1 SQVTM, CDR2 ANQGSEA. This CDR3 has 14 amino acids. The CDR3 sequence is CSVDPGTGGEKLFF. Here the CDR3 DNA reads TGCAGCGTCGACCCCGGGACAGGGGGTGAAAAACTGTTTTTT.

This clonotype has only a few counts. The chain uses TRBV20-1 and TRBJ1-1; D is perhaps TRBD1 (5 bases). The ends were cut back, 0 bases at V and 8 bases at J, with 13 bases in the middle. Looked up from germline, CDR1 is DFQATT and CDR2 is SNEGSKA (reference sequence). This CDR3 is 13 amino acids long. The CDR3 DNA follows: TGCAGTGCTAGAGACGACAGTCGACCCGAAGCTTTCTTT. Translation gives CSARDDSRPEAFF.

The chain has TRBV7-2 and TRBJ2-3; no clear D. V was shortened by 5 bases and J by 11 bases, with 14 bases between the two germline ends. This CDR3 spans 12 amino acids. Per the germline V gene, CDR1 is SGHTA and CDR2 is FQGNSA. The CDR3: CASSPESYGQYF. DNA of the CDR3: TGTGCCAGCAGCCCGGAATCCTATGGGCAGTATTTT.

This clonotype was found many times. The genes are TRBV5-1 and TRBJ2-1; the D gene is possibly TRBD2 (6 bases). The CDR3 sequence is 14 residues long. V shed 1 base and J shed 7 bases, with 12 bases lying between them. In germline, CDR1 is SGHRS, CDR2 YFSETQ. This CDR3 is CASSLSRRGNEQFF. As DNA, the CDR3 is TGCGCCAGCAGCTTGAGCAGGAGGGGTAATGAGCAGTTCTTC.

The chain uses TRBV4-2 and TRBJ2-7, with 7 bases lining up with TRBD1. V dropped 1 base and J dropped 0; count of bases not matched to a gene: 3. Germline CDR1 LGHNA, CDR2 YNFKEQ. The CDR3 is 15 residues long. CDR3 DNA: TGTGCCAGCAGCCAAGGGTGGGACAGCTCCTACGAGCAGTACTTC. Encoded protein: CASSQGWDSSYEQYF.

J is TRBJ2-1 and V is TRBV28; 7 positions agree with TRBD2. The CDR3 is made up of 15 amino acids. V shed 5 bases, J shed 9 bases, and the junction held 13 bases outside the gene matches. Per germline, CDR1 MDHEN and CDR2 SYDVKM. CDR3 sequence (DNA): TGTGCCAGCAGTCGGGCGGGAGTCAAATTTAGTGAGCAGTTCTTC. It encodes CASSRAGVKFSEQFF.

Turning to this clonotype: Because the CDR3 is missing its conserved closing phenylalanine or tryptophan, this is likely a read error. The rearrangement uses TRBV7-9 and TRBJ1-6; possibly TRBD1 for D (5 bases). CDR3 length equals 12 residues. V gave up 2 bases and J gave up 13 bases, with 9 bases separating them. Per the germline V gene, CDR1 is SEHNR and CDR2 is FQNEAQ (reference sequence). For the CDR3, the DNA is TGTGCCAGCAGCTTACAGGGAGAGCCCCTCCACTCT. It specifies CASSLQGEPLHS.

The V and J genes are TRBV29-1 and TRBJ2-1; possible D gene TRBD2, 5 bases. The CDR3 covers 12 residues. The ends were cut back, 3 bases at V and 9 bases at J, with 12 bases in the middle. Germline V gene lookup returns CDR1 SQVTM and CDR2 ANQGSEA. CDR3 loop: CSVEARGPEQFF. The CDR3 DNA reads TGCAGCGTTGAGGCTCGAGGGCCTGAGCAGTTCTTC.